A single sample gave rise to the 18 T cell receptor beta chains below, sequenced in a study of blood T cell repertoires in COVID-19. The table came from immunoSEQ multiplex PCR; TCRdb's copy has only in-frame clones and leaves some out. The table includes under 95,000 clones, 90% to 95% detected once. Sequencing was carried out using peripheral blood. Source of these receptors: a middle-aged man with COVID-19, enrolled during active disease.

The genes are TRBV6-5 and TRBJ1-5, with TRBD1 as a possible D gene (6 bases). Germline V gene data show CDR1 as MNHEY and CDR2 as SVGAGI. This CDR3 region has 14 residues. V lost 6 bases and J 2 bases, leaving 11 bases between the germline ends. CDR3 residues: CASSRGPGNQPQHF. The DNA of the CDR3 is TGTGCCAGCAGCAGGGGACCGGGCAATCAGCCCCAGCATTTT.

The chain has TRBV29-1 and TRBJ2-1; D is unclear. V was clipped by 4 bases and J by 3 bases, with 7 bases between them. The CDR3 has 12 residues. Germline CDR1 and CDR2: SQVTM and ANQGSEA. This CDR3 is CSVVTGYNEQFF. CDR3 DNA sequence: TGCAGCGTTGTAACGGGCTACAATGAGCAGTTCTTC.

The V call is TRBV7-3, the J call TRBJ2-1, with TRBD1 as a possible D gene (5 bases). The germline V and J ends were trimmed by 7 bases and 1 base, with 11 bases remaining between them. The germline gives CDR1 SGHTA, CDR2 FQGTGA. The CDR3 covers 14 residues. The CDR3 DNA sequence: TGTGCCAGCACCTCAGGGAATTCCTACAATGAGCAGTTCTTC. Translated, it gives CASTSGNSYNEQFF. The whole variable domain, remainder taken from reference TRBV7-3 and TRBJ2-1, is GAGVSQTPSNKVTEKGKYVELRCDPISGHTALYWYRQSLGQGPEFLIYFQGTGAADDSGLPNDRFFAVRPEGSVSTLKIQRTERGDSAVYLCASTSGNSYNEQFFGPGTRLTVL.

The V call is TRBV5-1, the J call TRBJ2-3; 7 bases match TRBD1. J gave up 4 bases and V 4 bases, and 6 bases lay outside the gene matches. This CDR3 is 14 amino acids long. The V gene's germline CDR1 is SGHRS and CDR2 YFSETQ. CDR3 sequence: CASSRQGLADTQYF. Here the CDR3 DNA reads TGCGCCAGCAGCCGACAGGGATTGGCAGATACGCAGTATTTT.

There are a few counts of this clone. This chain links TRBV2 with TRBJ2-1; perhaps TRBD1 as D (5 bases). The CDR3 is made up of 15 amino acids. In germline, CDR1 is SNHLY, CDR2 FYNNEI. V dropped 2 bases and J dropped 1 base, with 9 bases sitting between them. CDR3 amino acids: CASSEQGVSYNEQFF. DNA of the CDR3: TGTGCCAGCAGTGAACAGGGTGTGTCCTACAATGAGCAGTTCTTC.

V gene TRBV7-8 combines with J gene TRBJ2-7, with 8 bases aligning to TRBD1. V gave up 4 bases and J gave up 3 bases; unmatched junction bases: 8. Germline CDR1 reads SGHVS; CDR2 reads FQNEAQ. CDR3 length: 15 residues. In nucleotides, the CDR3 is TGTGCCAGCAGCTCTAACAGGGGGACGATCTACGAGCAGTACTTC. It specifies CASSSNRGTIYEQYF.

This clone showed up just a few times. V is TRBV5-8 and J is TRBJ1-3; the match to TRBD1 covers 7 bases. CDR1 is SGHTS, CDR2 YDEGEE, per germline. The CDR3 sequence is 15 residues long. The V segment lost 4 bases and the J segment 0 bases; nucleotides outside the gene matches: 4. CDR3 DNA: TGTGCCAGCAGCCGGGACAGAGACTCTGGAAACACCATATATTTT. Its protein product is CASSRDRDSGNTIYF. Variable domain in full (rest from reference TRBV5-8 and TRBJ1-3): EAGVTQSPTHLIKTRGQQATLRCSPISGHTSVYWYQQALGLGLQFLLWYDEGEERNRGNFPPRFSGRQFPNYSSELNVNALELEDSALYLCASSRDRDSGNTIYFGEGSWLTVV.

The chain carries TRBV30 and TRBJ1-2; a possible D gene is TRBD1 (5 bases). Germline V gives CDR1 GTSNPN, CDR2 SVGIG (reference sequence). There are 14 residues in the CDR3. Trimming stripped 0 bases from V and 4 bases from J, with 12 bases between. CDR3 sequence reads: CAWSVGPGGYGYTF. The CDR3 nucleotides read TGTGCCTGGAGTGTAGGGCCGGGGGGCTATGGCTACACCTTC.

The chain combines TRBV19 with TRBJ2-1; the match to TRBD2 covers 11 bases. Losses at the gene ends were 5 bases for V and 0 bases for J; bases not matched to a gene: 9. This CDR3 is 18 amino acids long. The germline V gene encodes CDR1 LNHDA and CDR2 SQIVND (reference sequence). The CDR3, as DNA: TGTGCCAGTAGTCCGCTAGCGGGAGGACCGAGCTCCTACAATGAGCAGTTCTTC. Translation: CASSPLAGGPSSYNEQFF.

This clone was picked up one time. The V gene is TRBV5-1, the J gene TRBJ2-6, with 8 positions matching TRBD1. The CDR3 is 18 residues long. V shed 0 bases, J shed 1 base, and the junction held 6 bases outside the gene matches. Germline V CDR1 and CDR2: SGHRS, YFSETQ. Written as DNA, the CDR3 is TGCGCCAGCAGCTTGGTTGTGACAGGGGATTCTGGGGCCAACGTCCTGACTTTC. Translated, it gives CASSLVVTGDSGANVLTF.

The CDR3 loop is CASSRQADTEAFF. CDR3 nucleotides: TGTGCCAGCAGCCGACAGGCGGACACTGAAGCTTTCTTT. The chain combines TRBV7-2 with TRBJ1-1; D perhaps matches TRBD1 (6 bases). The germline V gene has CDR1 SGHTA and CDR2 FQGNSA. V was trimmed by 5 bases and J by 3 bases, leaving 10 bases between them. The CDR3 has 13 residues. Full variable domain (missing parts from reference TRBV7-2 and TRBJ1-1): GAGVSQSPSNKVTEKGKDVELRCDPISGHTALYWYRQSLGQGLEFLIYFQGNSAPDKSGLPSDRFSAERTGGSVSTLTIQRTQQEDSAVYLCASSRQADTEAFFGQGTRLTVV.

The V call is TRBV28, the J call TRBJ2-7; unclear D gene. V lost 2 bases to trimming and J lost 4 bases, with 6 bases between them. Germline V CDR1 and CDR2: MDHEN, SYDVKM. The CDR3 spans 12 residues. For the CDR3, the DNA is TGTGCCAGCAGTTTAGTCCCATACGAGCAGTACTTC. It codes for CASSLVPYEQYF.

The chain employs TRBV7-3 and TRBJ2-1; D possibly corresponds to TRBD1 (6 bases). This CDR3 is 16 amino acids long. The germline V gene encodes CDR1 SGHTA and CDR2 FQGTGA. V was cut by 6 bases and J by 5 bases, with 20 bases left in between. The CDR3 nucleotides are TGTGCCAGCAGGTATACAGGGATCGCCGCCGACAATGAGCAGTTCTTC. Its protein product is CASRYTGIAADNEQFF.

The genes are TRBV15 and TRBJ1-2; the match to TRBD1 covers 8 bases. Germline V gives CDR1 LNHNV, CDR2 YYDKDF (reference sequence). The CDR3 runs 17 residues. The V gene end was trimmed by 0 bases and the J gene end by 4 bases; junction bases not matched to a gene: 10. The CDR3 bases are TGTGCCACCAGCAGAGAAGCAGGGGGCGCTTTTGGCTATGGCTACACCTTC. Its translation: CATSREAGGAFGYGYTF. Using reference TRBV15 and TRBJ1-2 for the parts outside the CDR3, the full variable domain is DAMVIQNPRYQVTQFGKPVTLSCSQTLNHNVMYWYQQKSSQAPKLLFHYYDKDFNNEADTPDNFQSRRPNTSFCFLDIRSPGLGDTAMYLCATSREAGGAFGYGYTFGSGTRLTVV.

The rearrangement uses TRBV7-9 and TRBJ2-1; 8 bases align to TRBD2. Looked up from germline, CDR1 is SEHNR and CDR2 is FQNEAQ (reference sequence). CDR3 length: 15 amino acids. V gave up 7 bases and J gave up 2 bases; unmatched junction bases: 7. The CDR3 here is CASNDREGPYNEQFF. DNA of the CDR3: TGTGCCAGCAACGATCGGGAGGGCCCCTACAATGAGCAGTTCTTC.

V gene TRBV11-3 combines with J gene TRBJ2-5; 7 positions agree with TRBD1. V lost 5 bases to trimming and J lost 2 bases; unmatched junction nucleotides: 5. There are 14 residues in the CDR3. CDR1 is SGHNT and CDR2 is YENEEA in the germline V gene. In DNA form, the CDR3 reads TGTGCCAGCAGCCAACGGGACAGTCAAGAGACCCAGTACTTC. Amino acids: CASSQRDSQETQYF.

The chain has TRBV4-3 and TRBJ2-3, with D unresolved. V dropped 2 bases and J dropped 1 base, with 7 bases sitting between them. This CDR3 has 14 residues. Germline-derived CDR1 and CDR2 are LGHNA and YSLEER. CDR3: CASSQSVGTDTQYF. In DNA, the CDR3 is TGCGCCAGCAGCCAATCAGTCGGCACAGATACGCAGTATTTT.

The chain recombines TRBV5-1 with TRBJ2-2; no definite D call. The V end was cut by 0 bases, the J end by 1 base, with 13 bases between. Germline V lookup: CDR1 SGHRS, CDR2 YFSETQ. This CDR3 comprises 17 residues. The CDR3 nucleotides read TGCGCCAGCAGCTTGGTTATCAGGCTACTGAACACCGGGGAGCTGTTTTTT. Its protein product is CASSLVIRLLNTGELFF.